This TCR beta chain was sequenced for a study of brain T cells in children with intractable seizures. V lost 10 bases to trimming and J lost 3 bases; unmatched junction nucleotides: 5. The germline V gene has CDR1 SGHVS and CDR2 FQNEAQ. There are 14 residues in the CDR3. This sample's time point: blood from clinic visit 5 months post-surgery; TSC patient then seizure free. The sequenced cases were selected for having the highest brain T cell transcript signatures. Before surgery, patients took at least one anti-epileptic drug. Only in-frame clones appear in the TCRdb table, and some are missing; sequencing was by immunoSEQ multiplex PCR. The repertoire has hundreds of thousands of clones, 93% of them found once; the top ten carry around 6%.

Sequenced material: peripheral blood, taken 5 to 6 months after surgery. The receptor was isolated from a boy under three years old with tuberous sclerosis and intractable seizures. This chain joins TRBV7-8 and TRBJ2-1; 11 bases are shared with TRBD2. This CDR3 reads CAIPGLADYNEQFF. Here the CDR3 DNA reads TGTGCCATCCCGGGACTAGCGGACTACAATGAGCAGTTCTTC.